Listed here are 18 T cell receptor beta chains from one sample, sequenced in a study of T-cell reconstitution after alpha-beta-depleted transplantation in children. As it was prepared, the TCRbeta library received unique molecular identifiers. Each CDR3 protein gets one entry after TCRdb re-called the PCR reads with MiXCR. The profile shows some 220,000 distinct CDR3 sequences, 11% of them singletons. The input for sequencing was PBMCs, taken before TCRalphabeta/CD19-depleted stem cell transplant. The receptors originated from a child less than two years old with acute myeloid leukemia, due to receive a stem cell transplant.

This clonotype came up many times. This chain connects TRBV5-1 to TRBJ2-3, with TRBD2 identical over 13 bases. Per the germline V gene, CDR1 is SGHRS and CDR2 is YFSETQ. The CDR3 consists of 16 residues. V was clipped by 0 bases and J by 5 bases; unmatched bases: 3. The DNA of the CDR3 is TGCGCCAGCAGCTTGGGACTAGCGGGAGGAGAAGATACGCAGTATTTT. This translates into CASSLGLAGGEDTQYF.

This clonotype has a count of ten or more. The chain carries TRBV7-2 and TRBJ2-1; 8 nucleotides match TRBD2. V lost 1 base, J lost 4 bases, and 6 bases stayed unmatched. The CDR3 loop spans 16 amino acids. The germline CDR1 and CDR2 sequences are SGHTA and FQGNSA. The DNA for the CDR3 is TGTGCCAGCAGCTTAGGCGGGACTAGGAGGTACAATGAGCAGTTCTTC. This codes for CASSLGGTRRYNEQFF.

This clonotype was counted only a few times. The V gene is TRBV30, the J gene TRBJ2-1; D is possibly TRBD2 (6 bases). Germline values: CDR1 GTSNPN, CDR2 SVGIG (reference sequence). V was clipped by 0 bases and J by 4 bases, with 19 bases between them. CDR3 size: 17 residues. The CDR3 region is CAWSVLIREFGYNEQFF. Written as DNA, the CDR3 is TGTGCCTGGAGTGTACTAATTCGGGAGTTCGGGTACAATGAGCAGTTCTTC.

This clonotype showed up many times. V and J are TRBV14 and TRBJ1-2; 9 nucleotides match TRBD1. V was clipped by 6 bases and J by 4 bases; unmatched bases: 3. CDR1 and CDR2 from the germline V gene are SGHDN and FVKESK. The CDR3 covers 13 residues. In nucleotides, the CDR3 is TGTGCCAGCAGGGGGACAGGGACCTATGGCTACACCTTC. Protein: CASRGTGTYGYTF.

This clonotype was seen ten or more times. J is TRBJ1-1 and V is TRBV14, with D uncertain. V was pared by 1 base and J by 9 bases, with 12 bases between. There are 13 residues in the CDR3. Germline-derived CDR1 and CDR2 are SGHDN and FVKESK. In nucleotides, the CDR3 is TGTGCCAGCAGCCAAGGAGGGTTGGGGAAAGCTTTCTTT. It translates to CASSQGGLGKAFF.

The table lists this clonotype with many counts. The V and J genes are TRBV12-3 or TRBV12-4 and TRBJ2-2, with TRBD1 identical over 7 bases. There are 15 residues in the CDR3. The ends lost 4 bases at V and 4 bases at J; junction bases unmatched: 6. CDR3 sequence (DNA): TGTGCCAGCAGTTGGGGAAGGGGGCTCACCGGGGAGCTGTTTTTT. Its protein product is CASSWGRGLTGELFF.

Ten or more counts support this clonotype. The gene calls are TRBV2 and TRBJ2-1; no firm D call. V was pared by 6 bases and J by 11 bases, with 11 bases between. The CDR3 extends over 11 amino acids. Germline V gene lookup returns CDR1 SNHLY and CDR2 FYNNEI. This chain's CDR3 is CASSPSGQQFF. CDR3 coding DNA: TGTGCCAGCAGCCCCTCCGGCCAGCAGTTCTTC.

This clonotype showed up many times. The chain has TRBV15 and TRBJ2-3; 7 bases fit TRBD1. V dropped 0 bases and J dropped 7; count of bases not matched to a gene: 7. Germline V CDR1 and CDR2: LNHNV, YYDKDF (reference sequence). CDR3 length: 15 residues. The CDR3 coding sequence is TGTGCCACCAGCAGAGATTTGACAGGGATTAATACGCAGTATTTT. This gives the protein CATSRDLTGINTQYF.

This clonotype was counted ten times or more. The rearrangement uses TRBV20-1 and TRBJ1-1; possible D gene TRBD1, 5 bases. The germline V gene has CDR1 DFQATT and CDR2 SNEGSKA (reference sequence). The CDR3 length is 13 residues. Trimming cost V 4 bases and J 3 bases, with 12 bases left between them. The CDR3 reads CSAIEGMDTEAFF. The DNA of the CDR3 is TGCAGTGCTATAGAGGGGATGGACACTGAAGCTTTCTTT.

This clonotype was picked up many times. CDR3 sequence (DNA): TGCAGTGCTAGGGGGGAGTACCAAGAGACCCAGTACTTC. Its translation: CSARGEYQETQYF. The V gene is TRBV20-1, the J gene TRBJ2-5; D possibly uses TRBD1 or TRBD2 (5 bases each). Germline values: CDR1 DFQATT, CDR2 SNEGSKA (reference sequence). Trimming cost V 3 bases and J 0 bases, with 8 bases left between them. The CDR3 totals 13 residues.

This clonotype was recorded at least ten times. The CDR3 region is CASSPGRGNTEAFF. The DNA of the CDR3 is TGTGCCAGCAGCCCGGGACGAGGGAACACTGAAGCTTTCTTT. V is TRBV5-5 and J is TRBJ1-1, with D possibly matching TRBD1 (5 bases). V was trimmed by 4 bases and J by 1 base, leaving 11 bases between them. In germline, CDR1 is SGHKS, CDR2 YYEKEE (reference sequence). CDR3 length equals 14 residues.

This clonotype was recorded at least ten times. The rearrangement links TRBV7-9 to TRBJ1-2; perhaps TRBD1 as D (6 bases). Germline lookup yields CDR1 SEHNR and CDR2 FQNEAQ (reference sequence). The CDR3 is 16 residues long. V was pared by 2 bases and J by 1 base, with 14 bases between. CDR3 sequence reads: CASSLPTGHLNYGYTF. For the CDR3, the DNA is TGTGCCAGCAGCTTACCCACGGGACATCTTAACTATGGCTACACCTTC.

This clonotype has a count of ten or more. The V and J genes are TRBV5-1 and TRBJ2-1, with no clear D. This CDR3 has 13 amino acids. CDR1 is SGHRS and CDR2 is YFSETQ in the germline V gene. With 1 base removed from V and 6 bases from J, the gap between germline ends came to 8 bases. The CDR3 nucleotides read TGCGCCAGCAGCTTGACTCCTCCCAATGAGCAGTTCTTC. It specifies CASSLTPPNEQFF.

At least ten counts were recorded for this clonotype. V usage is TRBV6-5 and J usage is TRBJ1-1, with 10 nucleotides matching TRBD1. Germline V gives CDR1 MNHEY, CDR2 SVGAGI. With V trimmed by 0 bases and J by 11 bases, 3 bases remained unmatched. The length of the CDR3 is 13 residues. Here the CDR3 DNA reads TGTGCCAGCAGTTACTCAGGACAGGGGGAGGCTTTCTTT. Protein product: CASSYSGQGEAFF.

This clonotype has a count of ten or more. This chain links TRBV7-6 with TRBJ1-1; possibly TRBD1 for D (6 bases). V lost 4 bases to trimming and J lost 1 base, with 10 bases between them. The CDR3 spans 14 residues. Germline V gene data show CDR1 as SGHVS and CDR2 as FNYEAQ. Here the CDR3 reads CASSSQGSNTEAFF. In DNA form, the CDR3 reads TGTGCCAGCAGCTCTCAGGGGTCGAACACTGAAGCTTTCTTT.

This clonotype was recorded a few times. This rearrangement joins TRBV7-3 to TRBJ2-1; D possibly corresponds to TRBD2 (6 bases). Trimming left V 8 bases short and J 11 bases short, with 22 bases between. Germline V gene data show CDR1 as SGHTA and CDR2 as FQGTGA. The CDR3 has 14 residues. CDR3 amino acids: CASRPDVYGGKQFF. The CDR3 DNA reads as TGTGCCAGCCGGCCTGACGTCTATGGGGGGAAGCAGTTCTTC.

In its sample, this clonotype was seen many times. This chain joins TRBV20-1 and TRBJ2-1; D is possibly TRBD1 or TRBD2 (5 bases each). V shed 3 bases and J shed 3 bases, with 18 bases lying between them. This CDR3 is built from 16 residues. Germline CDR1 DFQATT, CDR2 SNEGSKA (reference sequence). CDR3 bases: TGCAGTGCTAGGGCGGACGGGACCCAGTACTACAATGAGCAGTTCTTC. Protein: CSARADGTQYYNEQFF.

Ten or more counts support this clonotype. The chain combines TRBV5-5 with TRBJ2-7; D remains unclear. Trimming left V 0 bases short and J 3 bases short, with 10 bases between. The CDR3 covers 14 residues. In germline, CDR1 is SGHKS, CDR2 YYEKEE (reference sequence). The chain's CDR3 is CASSLAGGVYEQYF. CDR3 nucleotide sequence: TGTGCCAGCAGCTTGGCCGGCGGCGTCTACGAGCAGTACTTC. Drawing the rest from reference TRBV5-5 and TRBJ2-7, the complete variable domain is DAGVTQSPTHLIKTRGQQVTLRCSPISGHKSVSWYQQVLGQGPQFIFQYYEKEERGRGNFPDRFSARQFPNYSSELNVNALLLGDSALYLCASSLAGGVYEQYFGPGTRLTVT.